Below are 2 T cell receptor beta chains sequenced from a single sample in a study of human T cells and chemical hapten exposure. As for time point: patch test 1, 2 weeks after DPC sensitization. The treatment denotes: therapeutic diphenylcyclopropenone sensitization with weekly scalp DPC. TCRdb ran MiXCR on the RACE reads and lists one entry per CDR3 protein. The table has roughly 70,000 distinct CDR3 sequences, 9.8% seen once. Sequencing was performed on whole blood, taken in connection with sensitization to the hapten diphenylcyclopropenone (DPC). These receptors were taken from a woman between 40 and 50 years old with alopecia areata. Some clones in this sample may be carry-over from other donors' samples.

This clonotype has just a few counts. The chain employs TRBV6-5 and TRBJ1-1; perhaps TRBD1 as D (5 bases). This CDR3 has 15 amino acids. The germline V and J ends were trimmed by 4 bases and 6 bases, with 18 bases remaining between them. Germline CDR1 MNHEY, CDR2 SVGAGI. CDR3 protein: CASSSRDRGLPEAFF. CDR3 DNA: TGTGCCAGCAGTTCTCGAGACAGAGGACTACCTGAAGCTTTCTTT.

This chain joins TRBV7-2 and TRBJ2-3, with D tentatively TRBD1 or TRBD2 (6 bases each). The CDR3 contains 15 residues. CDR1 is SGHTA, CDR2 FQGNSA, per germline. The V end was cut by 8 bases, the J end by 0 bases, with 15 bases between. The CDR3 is CASAEGGLSTDTQYF. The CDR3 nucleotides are TGTGCCAGCGCCGAGGGGGGCCTTAGCACAGATACGCAGTATTTT.